The next 16 T cell receptor beta chains were all read from a single sample in a study of blood T cell repertoires in COVID-19. TCRdb's table, derived via immunoSEQ multiplex PCR, lists solely in-frame clones and lacks some. The sample lists some 350,000 clones, roughly 90% occurring once. Sequences were obtained from peripheral blood. All receptors come from a woman under 40 with COVID-19, enrolled during active disease.

This sequence joins TRBV5-1 and TRBJ2-6, with D possibly being TRBD1 (6 bases). This CDR3 spans 15 amino acids. Germline CDR1 SGHRS, CDR2 YFSETQ. V was clipped by 4 bases and J by 0 bases, with 8 bases between them. CDR3 coding DNA: TGCGCCAGCAGCCCACAGGGCTCTGGGGCCAACGTCCTGACTTTC. Translation gives CASSPQGSGANVLTF.

The V call is TRBV2, the J call TRBJ2-3; D is unclear. Trimming pared 5 bases from V and 2 bases from J, leaving 2 bases between. The CDR3 is 11 amino acids. Germline-derived CDR1 and CDR2 are SNHLY and FYNNEI. CDR3 region: CASSYTDTQYF. In nucleotides, the CDR3 is TGTGCCAGCAGTTACACAGATACGCAGTATTTT.

The gene calls are TRBV29-1 and TRBJ2-3; maybe TRBD1 (5 bases). In germline, CDR1 is SQVTM, CDR2 ANQGSEA. The CDR3 totals 12 residues. V lost 4 bases, J lost 7 bases, and 12 bases lay in between. CDR3 in amino acids: CSVGTGAHTQYF. For the CDR3, the DNA is TGCAGCGTTGGCACTGGGGCTCATACGCAGTATTTT.

The chain links TRBV10-3 to TRBJ1-1; D is unclear. CDR1 ENHRY and CDR2 SYGVKD come from the germline V gene. Trimming took off 0 bases at V and 5 bases at J, with 7 bases between the two ends. The CDR3 covers 13 residues. Written as DNA, the CDR3 is TGTGCCATCAGTGAGTCGACTGCGACTGAAGCTTTCTTT. It codes for CAISESTATEAFF.

This clone showed up just once. The chain couples TRBV7-8 to TRBJ2-2; 13 positions match TRBD2. Germline trimming cut 2 bases from V and 6 bases from J; bases unmatched to any gene: 6. There are 17 residues in the CDR3. Germline CDR1 is SGHVS and CDR2 is FQNEAQ. The CDR3 DNA reads as TGTGCCAGCAGCTTACGGACTAGCGGGAGTAGCGCCGGGGAGCTGTTTTTT. Amino acids: CASSLRTSGSSAGELFF. The complete variable domain, with remaining parts taken from reference TRBV7-8 and TRBJ2-2, reads GAGVSQSPRYKVAKRGQDVALRCDPISGHVSLFWYQQALGQGPEFLTYFQNEAQLDKSGLPSDRFFAERPEGSVSTLKIQRTQQEDSAVYLCASSLRTSGSSAGELFFGEGSRLTVL.

The chain combines TRBV11-2 with TRBJ2-3, with 9 bases identical to TRBD2. Germline V gene data show CDR1 as SGHAT and CDR2 as FQNNGV. The length of the CDR3 is 16 residues. Trimming took 5 bases from V and 3 from J; bases not matched to a gene: 9. CDR3 region: CASSLRAGGATDTQYF. The CDR3, as DNA: TGTGCCAGCAGCCTTCGTGCGGGAGGGGCGACAGATACGCAGTATTTT.

This chain uses TRBV5-1 with TRBJ2-5, with D perhaps TRBD2 (6 bases). In germline, CDR1 is SGHRS, CDR2 YFSETQ. Trimming stripped 4 bases from V and 2 bases from J, with 15 bases between. The CDR3 sequence is 15 residues long. For the CDR3, the DNA is TGCGCCAGCAGCAGGGACTGGAGCAGGCAAGAGACCCAGTACTTC. It codes for CASSRDWSRQETQYF.

The CDR3 protein is CASTGGLSETQYF. Written as DNA, the CDR3 is TGTGCCAGTACAGGGGGTTTGTCAGAGACCCAGTACTTC. This chain links TRBV5-4 with TRBJ2-5; TRBD1 aligns across 8 bases. Germline V gene data show CDR1 as SGHNT and CDR2 as YYREEE (reference sequence). This CDR3 is built from 13 residues. After removal of 8 bases from V and 4 bases from J, the junction contained 7 bases not matched to a gene.

This chain uses TRBV5-1 with TRBJ1-1, with D maybe TRBD1 (5 bases). The CDR3 runs to 14 residues. Germline V lookup: CDR1 SGHRS, CDR2 YFSETQ. Trimming pared 4 bases from V and 5 bases from J, leaving 15 bases between. The CDR3 DNA follows: TGCGCCAGCAGCCCGGGGGGGTCTAGAACTGAAGCTTTCTTT. Translation: CASSPGGSRTEAFF. The full variable domain, rest sourced from reference TRBV5-1 and TRBJ1-1, is KAGVTQTPRYLIKTRGQQVTLSCSPISGHRSVSWYQQTPGQGLQFLFEYFSETQRNKGNFPGRFSGRQFSNSRSEMNVSTLELGDSALYLCASSPGGSRTEAFFGQGTRLTVV.

The rearrangement links TRBV11-1 to TRBJ1-1; D is unresolved. The CDR3 runs to 11 residues. V gave up 6 bases and J gave up 9 bases, with 11 bases separating them. The germline CDR1 and CDR2 sequences are SGHAT and FQDESV (reference sequence). The CDR3 sequence is CASRRTGKAFF. CDR3 DNA sequence: TGTGCCAGCAGACGGACGGGGAAAGCTTTCTTT. Using reference TRBV11-1 and TRBJ1-1 for the parts outside the CDR3, the full variable domain is EAEVAQSPRYKITEKSQAVAFWCDPISGHATLYWYRQILGQGPELLVQFQDESVVDDSQLPKDRFSAERLKGVDSTLKIQPAELGDSAMYLCASRRTGKAFFGQGTRLTVV.

This clone was counted a few times. The V call is TRBV7-9, the J call TRBJ2-1; 8 positions match TRBD1. V was pared by 4 bases and J by 0 bases, with 2 bases of the junction left unmatched. The germline CDR1 and CDR2 sequences are SEHNR and FQNEAQ (reference sequence). The length of the CDR3 is 15 residues. CDR3 sequence (DNA): TGTGCCAGCAGCTCCGGACAGGGCTCCTACAATGAGCAGTTCTTC. It is translated as CASSSGQGSYNEQFF.

This clone was seen a single time. CDR3 coding DNA: TGTGCCAGCAGTACCTACACAGATACGCAGTATTTT. It codes for CASSTYTDTQYF. The V and J genes are TRBV27 and TRBJ2-3; D gene uncertain. The germline V gene encodes CDR1 MNHEY and CDR2 SMNVEV (reference sequence). Trimming stripped 5 bases from V and 2 bases from J, with 5 bases between. The CDR3 length is 12 residues.

The chain links TRBV10-2 to TRBJ2-3; possibly TRBD2 for D (7 bases). Germline V CDR1 and CDR2: WSHSY, SAAADI. The CDR3 has 15 amino acids. The ends were cut back, 5 bases at V and 4 bases at J, with 16 bases in the middle. CDR3 nucleotides: TGCGCCAGCAGTTATACGGGGGGCGGCTCAGATACGCAGTATTTT. It is translated as CASSYTGGGSDTQYF.

This chain uses TRBV5-5 with TRBJ1-1; TRBD1 matches at 9 bases. Germline trimming cut 6 bases from V and 1 base from J; bases unmatched to any gene: 4. Germline assignment: CDR1 SGHKS and CDR2 YYEKEE (reference sequence). The CDR3 has 14 amino acids. The CDR3 protein is CASIKDRGNTEAFF. In DNA, the CDR3 is TGTGCCAGCATCAAGGACAGGGGGAACACTGAAGCTTTCTTT.

V is TRBV7-9 and J is TRBJ1-2; 8 nucleotides agree with TRBD1. CDR1 and CDR2 (germline): SEHNR, FQNEAQ (reference sequence). The CDR3 sequence is 14 residues long. The V gene end was trimmed by 8 bases and the J gene end by 6 bases; junction bases not matched to a gene: 11. The DNA of the CDR3 is TGTGCCAGCTCCCCAGGATCAGGGGGCCATGGCTACACCTTC. Translated, it gives CASSPGSGGHGYTF.

V is TRBV9 and J is TRBJ2-3; 7 bases are a match to TRBD2. Unmatched junction bases numbered 12, after V lost 2 bases and J lost 0 bases. The CDR3 has 18 amino acids. The germline V gene has CDR1 SGDLS and CDR2 YYNGEE. The CDR3: CASSVGVTSTTSTDTQYF. DNA of the CDR3: TGTGCCAGCAGCGTTGGGGTGACTAGCACCACTAGCACAGATACGCAGTATTTT.